This T cell receptor beta chain was found in a study of T cells in Graves' hyperthyroidism and ophthalmopathy (dated by TCRdb to about 2019). The study in broad terms: Peripheral blood was sampled at the time of initial diagnosis, prior to any treatment. TCR V-J signatures able to tell the groups apart were searched for in a discovery cohort of 90 to 100 patients, of whom around 42 had Graves' ophthalmopathy and 55 to 60 had stable Graves' hyperthyroidism. An independent validation cohort of under 20 hyperthyroidism patients and 17 patients who later progressed to ophthalmopathy tested prospective prediction of ophthalmopathy. The roughly 91 discovery patients were randomly divided into training and test sets at a 7:3 ratio. Thyroid tissue and blood T-cell repertoires from more than five Graves' hyperthyroidism patients were also compared in the study. Following sampling, methimazole starting at 30 mg daily was given to hyperthyroidism patients, and high-dose intravenous methylprednisolone was given to ophthalmopathy patients. TCR Vbeta CDR3 sequencing of 135 peripheral blood samples (over 40 ophthalmopathy, about 74 hyperthyroidism and roughly 17 progressor patients) is reported in the paper.

Overall study outcomes, separate from this receptor: No statistical method was used to fix the sample size in advance, and group allocation was not hidden from the investigators. In cross-validation, a model built on a 13 V-J signature told ophthalmopathy apart from stable hyperthyroidism with approximately 90% sensitivity and 81% to 82% specificity, and in testing the same model reached 80%/75%. In validation, the model predicted progression to ophthalmopathy with just under 71% sensitivity and about 72% specificity, a median of approximately 6.7 months before onset. Most expanded thyroid clonotypes (frequency above 0.001) were also detected in blood, a finding suggesting that blood repertoires may reflect thyroid immune responses.

A patient counted as having stable Graves' hyperthyroidism if no progression to ophthalmopathy occurred over 18 months of follow-up. The hyperthyroidism patients were between 18 and 65 years old and newly diagnosed, with a disease duration of less than 2 months. Any patient with an uncontrolled infection, another autoimmune disease, pregnancy or lactation was excluded. Clinical symptoms, serum thyroxine and TRAb, thyroid ultrasound, and orbital computed tomography formed the basis for the diagnoses. PBMCs were isolated from more than 8 ml of fresh peripheral blood by Ficoll-Paque density gradient centrifugation. Trizol reagent was used to extract total RNA, and RNA quality was then checked on an Agilent 2100 Bioanalyzer. The junction carries 12 bases between V and J, which are trimmed by 0 bases and 4 bases respectively. Looking up the germline V gene yields CDR1 KGHSH and CDR2 LQKENI. The CDR3 holds 15 amino acids from the cysteine to the phenylalanine. Only the CDR3 part of the read is kept: 45 bases, read in frame from the first base.

This clonotype has at least ten counts. Its target antigen remains unknown. No per-base quality is available; no much larger clone lies one base away. TCR beta CDR3 regions were amplified from RNA transcripts. The TCR CDR3 was subjected to a first round of RT-PCR using the HTBI primer set and the Qiagen OneStep RT-PCR kit. Libraries were constructed in a second round of multiplex PCR, after which size selection and purification were carried out. Paired-end sequencing of the libraries was performed with 100 bp reads on an Illumina HiSeq2000. Per the source publication's procedure: SOAPnuke was used to process the raw data, with reads discarded if the reads contained adapters or uncalled bases, had a mean Phred below 15, or lacked an exact constant-primer or identifier match. COPE v1.2.5 was used to merge high-quality paired reads, and clonotypes were defined as unique nucleotide sequences. Clonotypes were aligned to IMGT TRBV, TRBD and TRBJ reference segments using MiTCR v1.1. The analysis was restricted to V-J combinations with a frequency above 0.0001, which together covered 98% to 99.2% of the repertoires. A TCS score was defined as the ratio between F50 (clonal expansion) and ExV (chaos), using BLOSUM62-based TCRdist between CDR3 peptides within each V-J. Welch's t-statistics and random forest reduced some 510 V-J features to 13, which were used in a naive Bayes classifier (R e1071). Using fastp trimming at Q25 and MiXCR clonotype assembly, TCRdb reanalyzed the public sequencing data and kept in-frame beta chains. Identical CDR3 protein sequences are pooled into one entry, listed with their most common genes and DNA. Clone size and V and J calls follow TCRdb, not the original study. The sample table records about 510,000 distinct CDR3 sequences; roughly 15% of these occur just once. The leading ten clones occupy approximately 15% of the sample.

The TCR sequence derives from a woman between 40 and 50 years old with Graves' hyperthyroidism. The chain is made from TRBV18 and TRBJ2-5; the D gene is perhaps TRBD2, on 5 matching bases. Sequenced sample: blood. The CDR3 region has the sequence CASSPPNLAGETQYF. The nucleotide sequence is given as TGTGCCAGCTCACCACCAAACCTAGCCGGAGAGACCCAGTACTTC.